The T cell receptor (beta chain) under discussion was sequenced for a study of blood T cell repertoires in COVID-19. Overall study context: Collection of acute and convalescent COVID-19 samples took place in the United States, Italy and Spain. In each case, the material was cDNA or gDNA derived from T cells, B-cell-depleted T cells, or PBMCs.

Clinical history as reported by participants underpinned cohort assignment. How the authors handled the data: Estimates of nucleated cell counts were drawn from the amplification of reference gene primers. Method: immunoSEQ multiplex PCR; TCRdb's copy keeps in-frame clones and lacks some. For V, J and clone size, that table is used; D and trimming come from the DNA. This table has a few hundred thousand clones, just over 90% appearing once. CDR3 size: 19 residues. V was trimmed by 7 bases and J by 6 bases, leaving 33 bases between them. CDR1 is KGHDR and CDR2 is SFDVKD in the germline V gene. The rearrangement uses TRBV24-1 and TRBJ2-7, with D possibly being TRBD1 (5 bases). This TCR derives from a woman in her thirties or forties who had been exposed to COVID-19. The sample was PBMCs or T cells enriched from blood (not recorded which). CDR3 residues: CATRMTAPRDLRLNPEQYF. Written as DNA, the CDR3 is TGTGCCACCAGAATGACAGCGCCCAGAGACTTAAGACTTAATCCCGAGCAGTACTTC.